The 27 T cell receptor beta chains reported below all come from one sample, sequenced in a study of cytotoxic CD8 clonotypes in ibrutinib-treated CLL (dated by TCRdb to the early 2020s). The library was made by the immunoSEQ multiplex PCR assay. This is the immuneACCESS table as TCRdb keeps it, with only in-frame sequences that have V and J called. A part of the clones is gone; compared with another copy, unresolved V genes explain less than half, and the rest is unexplained. The sample table shows about 140,000 clones, and 75% to 85% are seen once. In total, the top ten clones hold approximately 7.6% of the sample. This sample comprised PBMCs, obtained after 36 months of ibrutinib treatment. These receptors were obtained from a human donor with chronic lymphocytic leukemia.

The chain joins TRBV7-3 to TRBJ1-5; 7 positions agree with TRBD1. Germline V gene sequence: CDR1 SGHTA, CDR2 FQGTGA. CDR3 size: 15 residues. After removal of 5 bases from V and 0 bases from J, the junction contained 4 bases not matched to a gene. CDR3 nucleotides: TGTGCCAGCAGCCCAGACAGGGATAGCAATCAGCCCCAGCATTTT. Its translation is CASSPDRDSNQPQHF.

This clone showed up just once. The chain has TRBV5-1 and TRBJ2-3, with 9 bases that match TRBD2. The CDR3 contains 15 residues. With V trimmed by 2 bases and J by 3 bases, 4 bases remained unmatched. Germline V gene sequence: CDR1 SGHRS, CDR2 YFSETQ. Written as DNA, the CDR3 is TGCGCCAGCAGCTTTAGCGGGAGAGGGACAGATACGCAGTATTTT. Encoded protein: CASSFSGRGTDTQYF.

The chain has TRBV4-1 and TRBJ1-5; 10 bases align to TRBD1. The germline gives CDR1 MGHRA, CDR2 YSYEKL. CDR3 length equals 15 residues. The trim removed 1 base at V and 4 bases at J, leaving 1 base unmatched. The CDR3 protein is CASSQAGQGNQPQHF. As DNA, the CDR3 is TGCGCCAGCAGCCAAGCGGGACAGGGGAATCAGCCCCAGCATTTT.

The table lists this clone with a few counts. The chain combines TRBV5-1 with TRBJ2-2; 11 bases fit TRBD1. The CDR3 loop spans 16 amino acids. CDR1 and CDR2 (germline): SGHRS, YFSETQ. The ends lost 4 bases at V and 6 bases at J; junction bases unmatched: 8. CDR3 DNA sequence: TGCGCCAGCAGCCGCCGGACAGGGGGCCCCCCCGGGGAGCTGTTTTTT. As protein: CASSRRTGGPPGELFF.

This chain joins TRBV7-6 and TRBJ2-7; D is uncertain. The CDR3 is made up of 13 amino acids. Germline CDR1 reads SGHVS; CDR2 reads FNYEAQ. Trimming left V 5 bases short and J 3 bases short, with 11 bases between. The CDR3 loop is CASSPQGIYEQYF. The CDR3 coding sequence is TGTGCCAGCAGCCCCCAAGGTATCTACGAGCAGTACTTC.

This chain connects TRBV10-3 to TRBJ1-4; D not resolved. CDR1 is ENHRY, CDR2 SYGVKD, per germline. This CDR3 is 14 amino acids long. V lost 4 bases, J lost 5 bases, and 11 bases lay in between. The CDR3: CAISASALNEKLFF. The CDR3 region has the DNA TGTGCCATCAGTGCGTCGGCGTTAAATGAAAAACTGTTTTTT.

The chain joins TRBV11-2 to TRBJ1-1; D is unresolved. V lost 5 bases, J lost 4 bases, and 11 bases lay in between. Germline CDR1 is SGHAT and CDR2 is FQNNGV. The CDR3 has 13 amino acids. The CDR3 sequence: CASSLSRSTEAFF. The CDR3 nucleotides are TGTGCCAGCAGCCTTAGTAGGAGCACTGAAGCTTTCTTT. Supplemented by reference TRBV11-2 and TRBJ1-1, the full variable domain reads EAGVAQSPRYKIIEKRQSVAFWCNPISGHATLYWYQQILGQGPKLLIQFQNNGVVDDSQLPKDRFSAERLKGVDSTLKIQPAKLEDSAVYLCASSLSRSTEAFFGQGTRLTVV.

Turning to this clone: The junction differs from germline at one of its ends, possibly a read error. This chain connects TRBV30 to TRBJ1-1; possibly TRBD1 for D (5 bases). In germline, CDR1 is GTSNPN, CDR2 SVGIG (reference sequence). This CDR3 comprises 12 residues. Here the CDR3 reads CAWTRDFILPLF. CDR3 nucleotides: TGTGCCTGGACCCGGGACTTTATTCTCCCATTATTT.

This chain links TRBV29-1 with TRBJ2-3, with 12 bases fitting TRBD2. The CDR3 has 15 residues. Germline CDR1 and CDR2: SQVTM and ANQGSEA. V shed 7 bases and J 5 bases; nucleotides not matched to a gene: 10. The CDR3 DNA sequence: TGCAGCGGAAGAACACTAGCGGGGGGTCGAGATACGCAGTATTTT. It specifies CSGRTLAGGRDTQYF.

CDR3 loop: CASSQVPSGRARSYNEQFF. CDR3 DNA: TGCGCCAGCAGCCAAGTTCCTAGCGGGAGGGCCCGGTCCTACAATGAGCAGTTCTTC. The V gene is TRBV4-1, the J gene TRBJ2-1; TRBD2 aligns across 12 bases. In germline, CDR1 is MGHRA, CDR2 YSYEKL. Germline trimming cut 1 base from V and 1 base from J; bases unmatched to any gene: 8. The CDR3 consists of 19 residues.

This chain links TRBV9 with TRBJ2-3, with no clear D. This CDR3 contains 13 residues. The ends were cut back, 3 bases at V and 3 bases at J, with 8 bases in the middle. Germline V CDR1 and CDR2: SGDLS, YYNGEE. This CDR3 is CASSAIRTDTQYF. The CDR3 DNA is TGTGCCAGCAGCGCAATACGAACAGATACGCAGTATTTT.

This chain connects TRBV28 to TRBJ1-2, with D possibly matching TRBD1 (5 bases). Germline lookup yields CDR1 MDHEN and CDR2 SYDVKM. Trimming pared 7 bases from V and 3 bases from J, leaving 18 bases between. The CDR3 is 15 amino acids. CDR3 bases: TGTGCCAGCAAAGGGATAGGGACCCTAGACTATGGCTACACCTTC. This translates into CASKGIGTLDYGYTF.

This clone has only a few counts. The chain couples TRBV18 to TRBJ1-6; weak D call: TRBD1 (5 bases). Germline loops: CDR1 KGHSH, CDR2 LQKENI. Trimming left V 3 bases short and J 7 bases short, with 19 bases between. The CDR3 totals 17 residues. The CDR3 DNA reads TGTGCCAGCTCACCGTTTTCAGGGCCCTCAGGAAATTCACCCCTCCACTTT. This gives the protein CASSPFSGPSGNSPLHF.

The gene calls are TRBV10-3 and TRBJ2-7; no reliable D call. In germline, CDR1 is ENHRY, CDR2 SYGVKD. This CDR3 spans 13 amino acids. V dropped 7 bases and J dropped 3 bases, with 13 bases sitting between them. CDR3 nucleotide sequence: TGTGCCATCAAACCCTCCCTACACTACGAGCAGTACTTC. Its protein is CAIKPSLHYEQYF.

This chain uses TRBV6-1 with TRBJ2-6; D is unresolved. Trimming left V 7 bases short and J 2 bases short, with 12 bases between. Per germline, CDR1 MNHNS and CDR2 SASEGT. This CDR3 is 15 amino acids long. For the CDR3, the DNA is TGTGCCAGCACTCGGGCAGTCCCTGGGGCCAACGTCCTGACTTTC. It codes for CASTRAVPGANVLTF.

In its sample, this clone was seen a few times. The DNA of the CDR3 is TGTGCCAGCAGTGGGACTCTCTATGGCTACACCTTC. It is translated as CASSGTLYGYTF. This rearrangement joins TRBV6-5 to TRBJ1-2; TRBD1 is a possible D gene (5 bases). Deletions cut 5 bases from V and 4 bases from J, with 8 bases between. The CDR3 is 12 residues long. CDR1 is MNHEY and CDR2 is SVGAGI in the germline V gene.

The gene calls are TRBV14 and TRBJ1-1; weak D call: TRBD1 (5 bases). The V gene's germline CDR1 is SGHDN and CDR2 FVKESK. The CDR3 loop spans 18 amino acids. V lost 4 bases and J lost 0, with 21 bases in between. The CDR3: CASSPRDYLKGMNTEAFF. CDR3 nucleotide sequence: TGTGCCAGCAGCCCCAGGGATTACTTAAAGGGAATGAACACTGAAGCTTTCTTT.

The gene calls are TRBV6-8 and TRBJ2-6, with D unresolved. Germline CDR1 MNHGY, CDR2 SAAAGT. The CDR3 spans 15 residues. V was trimmed by 4 bases and J by 0 bases, leaving 7 bases between them. The CDR3 protein is CASSSQPSGANVLTF. As DNA, the CDR3 is TGTGCCAGCAGTTCCCAACCCTCTGGGGCCAACGTCCTGACTTTC.

The gene calls are TRBV25-1 and TRBJ1-5, with 9 bases that match TRBD1. V was pared by 6 bases and J by 6 bases, with 6 bases of the junction left unmatched. This CDR3 region has 14 residues. Looked up from germline, CDR1 is MGHDK and CDR2 is SYGVNS. In nucleotides, the CDR3 is TGTGCCAGCAGCGGACAGGGGTCTTCTCAGCCCCAGCATTTT. Its protein product is CASSGQGSSQPQHF.

This chain uses TRBV18 with TRBJ2-7; 14 positions agree with TRBD2. Germline V gene sequence: CDR1 KGHSH, CDR2 LQKENI. This CDR3 has 20 amino acids. The ends lost 2 bases at V and 3 bases at J; junction bases unmatched: 15. The CDR3 is CASSPTSGLAGVNPNYEQYF. In DNA form, the CDR3 reads TGTGCCAGCTCACCAACTTCGGGACTAGCGGGGGTAAACCCAAACTACGAGCAGTACTTC.

The chain links TRBV5-6 to TRBJ1-2; perhaps TRBD1 as D (5 bases). The V end lost 5 bases, the J end lost 2 bases, and 16 bases lay between the germline ends. Looked up from germline, CDR1 is SGHDT and CDR2 is YYEEEE. This CDR3 has 15 amino acids. This CDR3 is CASRAYGGANYGYTF. Here the CDR3 DNA reads TGTGCCAGCAGAGCTTACGGGGGTGCAAACTATGGCTACACCTTC.

V gene TRBV10-3 combines with J gene TRBJ1-1; 11 nucleotides agree with TRBD1. The CDR3 is 16 residues long. Germline CDR1 ENHRY, CDR2 SYGVKD. Trimming cost V 3 bases and J 4 bases; bases outside gene matches: 7. CDR3 sequence reads: CAISDTGTGGVTEAFF. The CDR3 DNA reads as TGTGCCATCAGTGATACCGGGACAGGGGGAGTCACTGAAGCTTTCTTT.

The chain links TRBV7-6 to TRBJ2-5, with D unclear. The CDR3 has 11 residues. Trimming took 2 bases from V and 7 from J, leaving 5 bases between them. CDR1 is SGHVS and CDR2 is FNYEAQ in the germline V gene. For the CDR3, the DNA is TGTGCCAGCAGCTTATGGGGGACCCAGTACTTC. Its protein is CASSLWGTQYF.

V usage is TRBV7-2 and J usage is TRBJ2-7; D is unclear. V was shortened by 2 bases and J by 1 base, with 9 bases between the two germline ends. The CDR3 spans 14 residues. In germline, CDR1 is SGHTA, CDR2 FQGNSA. The CDR3 sequence: CASSLFLGSYEQYF. DNA for the CDR3: TGTGCCAGCAGCTTATTCCTGGGATCCTACGAGCAGTACTTC.

CDR3 protein: CASNIWGHRVHYGYTF. Written as DNA, the CDR3 is TGTGCCAGCAATATCTGGGGTCACAGGGTCCACTATGGCTACACCTTC. The chain joins TRBV18 to TRBJ1-2; TRBD1 might be the D (6 bases). Germline V CDR1 and CDR2: KGHSH, LQKENI. Between the trimmed V and J ends, which lost 8 bases and 3 bases, there was a span of 22 bases. This CDR3 is built from 16 residues.

V is TRBV7-9 and J is TRBJ2-3; no clear D. Germline V gives CDR1 SEHNR, CDR2 FQNEAQ (reference sequence). Trimming pared 5 bases from V and 2 bases from J, leaving 5 bases between. The CDR3 totals 12 residues. The CDR3 DNA reads as TGTGCCAGCAGCCTTGACACAGATACGCAGTATTTT. Translated, it gives CASSLDTDTQYF.

CDR3 nucleotides: TGTGCCAGCAGTCTGGGGGCAGGAAATCAGCCCCAGCATTTT. Protein: CASSLGAGNQPQHF. The chain recombines TRBV25-1 with TRBJ1-5, with D tentatively TRBD1 (6 bases). V was clipped by 5 bases and J by 4 bases, with 12 bases between them. CDR3 length: 14 residues. From germline, CDR1 is MGHDK and CDR2 SYGVNS.